These 2 T cell receptor beta chains originate from one sample sequenced in a study. Each CDR3 protein is one row after TCRdb ran MiXCR on the 5' RACE reads. The sample lists 60,000 to 65,000 distinct CDR3 sequences; 20% to 25% were seen once. Specimen: memory CD4+ T cells sorted from a lymph node. The subset was: memory CD4+ T cells, CD4+CD45RO+CD25-. These receptors came from a female donor with breast cancer.

In its sample, this clonotype was seen many times. CDR3 protein: CSASGRGSTDTQYF. CDR3 in DNA: TGCAGTGCTAGCGGGAGAGGCTCCACAGATACGCAGTATTTT. V gene TRBV20-1 combines with J gene TRBJ2-3, with D perhaps TRBD2 (6 bases). V was shortened by 3 bases and J by 2 bases, with 12 bases between the two germline ends. The CDR3 length is 14 residues. Per germline, CDR1 DFQATT and CDR2 SNEGSKA (reference sequence).

This clonotype was found many times. The chain is built from TRBV5-1 and TRBJ2-7; no reliable D call. In germline, CDR1 is SGHRS, CDR2 YFSETQ. The CDR3 length is 14 residues. V shed 4 bases and J shed 1 base, with 12 bases lying between them. CDR3 sequence reads: CASSPIETSYEQYF. CDR3 DNA sequence: TGCGCCAGCAGCCCAATAGAAACATCCTACGAGCAGTACTTC.